This T cell receptor beta chain was recorded in a study of T cells in Graves' hyperthyroidism and ophthalmopathy. Germline V gene data show CDR1 as KGHSH and CDR2 as LQKENI. This CDR3 spans 16 amino acids. The V and J ends lost 1 base and 4 bases, in that order; junction bases with no gene match: 4. The sample holds many counts of this clonotype. Exclusion of a patient resulted from uncontrolled infection, other autoimmune disease, pregnancy or lactation. Used for diagnoses were clinical symptoms, serum thyroxine and TRAb, thyroid ultrasound and orbital computed tomography. The source material, RNA transcripts, was used to amplify TCR beta CDR3 regions. The TCR CDR3 first-round RT-PCR relied on the HTBI primer set. TCRdb reprocessed the multiplex PCR reads via MiXCR and lists one record per CDR3 protein. Among around 450,000 distinct CDR3 sequences listed, approximately 15% were seen once.

The chain has TRBV18 and TRBJ2-1, with 10 bases identical to TRBD2. The receptor was isolated from a woman aged 18-35 years with Graves' hyperthyroidism. The sequenced sample consisted of blood. CDR3 DNA sequence: TGTGCCAGCTCACCACTTGGGACTAGCGCTTACAATGAGCAGTTCTTC. Its translation: CASSPLGTSAYNEQFF.